These T cell receptor beta chains were read from a single sample in a study of CD8 T cells in ankylosing spondylitis. TCRdb reprocessed the 5' RACE reads via MiXCR and lists one record per CDR3 protein. The table shows around 210,000 distinct CDR3 sequences, with roughly 8.2% occurring only once. The specimen was blood, either unsorted or a sorted T cell fraction (not recorded which). The receptor set was obtained from a female donor with ankylosing spondylitis or in good health (not recorded which). Both conserved end residues are part of each CDR3. Each record gives: V gene, J gene, clone size, D gene, CDR3 DNA, CDR3 protein. D genes are given only for firm matches. Some rows mark clone size as missing; the rest say once, few, many or name a class of expanded clone.

v_gene: TRBV20-1
j_gene: TRBJ2-3
abundance: many
d_gene: -
CDR3nt: TGCAGTGCTTCCGGGCCGGGCACAGATACGCAGTATTTT
CDR3aa: CSASGPGTDTQYF

v_gene: TRBV7-2
j_gene: TRBJ1-4
abundance: many
d_gene: TRBD1
CDR3nt: TGTGCCAGCAGCTTTGGCTTCGGGACAGTCGAAGAAAAACTGTTTTTT
CDR3aa: CASSFGFGTVEEKLFF

v_gene: TRBV7-9
j_gene: TRBJ2-7
abundance: few
d_gene: -
CDR3nt: TGTGCCAGCAGCTCTGTAGGAAGGGTACTCGGCCACGAGCAGTACTTC
CDR3aa: CASSSVGRVLGHEQYF

v_gene: TRBV29-1
j_gene: TRBJ2-7
abundance: -
d_gene: TRBD2
CDR3nt: TGCAGCGTTCAAGGAGGAGCGGGAGGTCGGACCTACGAGCAGTACTTC
CDR3aa: CSVQGGAGGRTYEQYF

v_gene: TRBV7-2
j_gene: TRBJ2-7
abundance: -
d_gene: TRBD2
CDR3nt: TGTGCCAGCAGCTCGACTAGCGGGAGCCACGAGCAGTACTTC
CDR3aa: CASSSTSGSHEQYF

v_gene: TRBV6-1
j_gene: TRBJ1-5
abundance: many
d_gene: -
CDR3nt: TGTGCCAGCAGAGGGCCGAGCAATCAGCCCCAGCATTTT
CDR3aa: CASRGPSNQPQHF

v_gene: TRBV29-1
j_gene: TRBJ2-7
abundance: many
d_gene: TRBD2
CDR3nt: TGCAGCGTGGAGGGAGGGATGAACGAGCAGTACTTC
CDR3aa: CSVEGGMNEQYF

v_gene: TRBV30
j_gene: TRBJ2-7
abundance: many
d_gene: -
CDR3nt: TGTGCCTGGAGACCGGGGATCACCAGGAGCTCCTACGAGCAGTACTTC
CDR3aa: CAWRPGITRSSYEQYF

v_gene: TRBV12-3/TRBV12-4
j_gene: TRBJ2-3
abundance: many
d_gene: -
CDR3nt: TGTGCCACCGCTTCCGGGACTGGAATAGTAGATACGCAGTATTTT
CDR3aa: CATASGTGIVDTQYF

v_gene: TRBV20-1
j_gene: TRBJ2-3
abundance: many
d_gene: -
CDR3nt: TGCAGTGCTAGAGAAAAGGGGGTCACAGATACGCAGTATTTT
CDR3aa: CSAREKGVTDTQYF

v_gene: TRBV29-1
j_gene: TRBJ1-1
abundance: many
d_gene: -
CDR3nt: TGCAGCGTCGACATTACTACGAACACTGAAGCTTTCTTT
CDR3aa: CSVDITTNTEAFF

v_gene: TRBV29-1
j_gene: TRBJ2-2
abundance: many
d_gene: -
CDR3nt: TGCAGCGTTGGGGGAGCAAGGACCGGGGAGCTGTTTTTT
CDR3aa: CSVGGARTGELFF

v_gene: TRBV7-3
j_gene: TRBJ2-1
abundance: many
d_gene: -
CDR3nt: TGTGCCAGCAGTCAAGGGACGACCACCGAGCAGTTCTTC
CDR3aa: CASSQGTTTEQFF